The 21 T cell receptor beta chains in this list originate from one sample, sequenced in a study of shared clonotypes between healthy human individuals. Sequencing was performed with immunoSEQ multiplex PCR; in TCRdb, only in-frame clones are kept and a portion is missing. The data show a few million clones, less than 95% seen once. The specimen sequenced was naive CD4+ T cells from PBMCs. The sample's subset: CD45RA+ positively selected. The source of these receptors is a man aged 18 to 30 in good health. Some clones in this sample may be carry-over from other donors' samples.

The CDR3 nucleotides read TGTGCCAGCAGCTTGGGACCCTCGGGTGCCGGGGAGCTGTTTTTT. Translated, it gives CASSLGPSGAGELFF. The rearrangement links TRBV7-3 to TRBJ2-2; D may match TRBD1 or TRBD2 (5 bases each). Germline-derived CDR1 and CDR2 are SGHTA and FQGTGA. V was clipped by 3 bases and J by 6 bases, with 14 bases between them. The CDR3 loop spans 15 amino acids.

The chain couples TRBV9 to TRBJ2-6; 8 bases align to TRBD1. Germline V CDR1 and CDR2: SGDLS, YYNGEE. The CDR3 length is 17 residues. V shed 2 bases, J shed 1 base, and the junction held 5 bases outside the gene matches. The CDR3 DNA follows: TGTGCCAGCAGCGTCAGGACAGGGAGGTCTGGGGCCAACGTCCTGACTTTC. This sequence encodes CASSVRTGRSGANVLTF.

The CDR3 sequence is CASRPSGTDTQYF. CDR3 sequence (DNA): TGTGCCAGCCGCCCCTCGGGCACAGATACGCAGTATTTT. J is TRBJ2-3 and V is TRBV27; D ambiguous. This CDR3 region has 13 residues. Looked up from germline, CDR1 is MNHEY and CDR2 is SMNVEV (reference sequence). V gave up 8 bases and J gave up 1 base, with 10 bases separating them.

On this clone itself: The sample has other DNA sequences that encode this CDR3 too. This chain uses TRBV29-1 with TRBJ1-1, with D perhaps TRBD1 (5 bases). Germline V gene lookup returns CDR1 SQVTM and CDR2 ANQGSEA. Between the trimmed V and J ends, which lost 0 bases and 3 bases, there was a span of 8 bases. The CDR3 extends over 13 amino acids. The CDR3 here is CSVEERGDTEAFF. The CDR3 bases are TGCAGCGTTGAAGAGCGGGGGGACACTGAAGCTTTCTTT.

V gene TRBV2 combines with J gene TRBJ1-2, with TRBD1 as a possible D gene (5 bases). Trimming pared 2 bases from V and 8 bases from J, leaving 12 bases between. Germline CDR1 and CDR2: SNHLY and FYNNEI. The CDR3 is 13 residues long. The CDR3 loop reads CASSERFGGGYTF. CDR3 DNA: TGTGCCAGCAGTGAACGGTTTGGGGGGGGCTACACCTTC.

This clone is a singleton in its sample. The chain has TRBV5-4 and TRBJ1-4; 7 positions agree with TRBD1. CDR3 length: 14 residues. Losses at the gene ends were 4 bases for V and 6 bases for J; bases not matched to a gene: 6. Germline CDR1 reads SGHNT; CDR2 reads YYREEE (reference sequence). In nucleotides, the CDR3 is TGTGCCAGCAGCAGCGGGACAGACCATGAAAAACTGTTTTTT. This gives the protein CASSSGTDHEKLFF.

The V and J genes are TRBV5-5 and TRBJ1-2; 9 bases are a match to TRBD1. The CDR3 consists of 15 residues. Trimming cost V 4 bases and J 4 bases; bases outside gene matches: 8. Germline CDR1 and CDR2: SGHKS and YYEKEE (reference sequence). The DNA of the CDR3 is TGTGCCAGCAGCCCGGGACAGGGAGGGCCCTATGGCTACACCTTC. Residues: CASSPGQGGPYGYTF.

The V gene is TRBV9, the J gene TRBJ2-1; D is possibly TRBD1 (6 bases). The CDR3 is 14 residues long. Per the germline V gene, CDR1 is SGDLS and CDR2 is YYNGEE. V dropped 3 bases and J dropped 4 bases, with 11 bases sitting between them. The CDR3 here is CASSARQDYNEQFF. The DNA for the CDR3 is TGTGCCAGCAGCGCCCGACAGGATTACAATGAGCAGTTCTTC.

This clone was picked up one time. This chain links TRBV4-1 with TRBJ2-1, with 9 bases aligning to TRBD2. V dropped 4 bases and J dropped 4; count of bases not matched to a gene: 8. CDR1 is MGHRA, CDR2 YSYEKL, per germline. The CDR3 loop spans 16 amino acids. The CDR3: CASSPSGTSPYNEQFF. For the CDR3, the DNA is TGCGCCAGCAGCCCCTCGGGGACTAGCCCTTACAATGAGCAGTTCTTC.

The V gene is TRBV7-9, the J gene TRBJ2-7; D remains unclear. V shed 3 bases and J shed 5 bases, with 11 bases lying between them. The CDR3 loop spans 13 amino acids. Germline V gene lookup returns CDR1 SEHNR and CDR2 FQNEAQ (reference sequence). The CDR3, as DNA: TGTGCCAGCAGCTTTGGGTCCGGAGACGAGCAGTACTTC. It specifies CASSFGSGDEQYF.

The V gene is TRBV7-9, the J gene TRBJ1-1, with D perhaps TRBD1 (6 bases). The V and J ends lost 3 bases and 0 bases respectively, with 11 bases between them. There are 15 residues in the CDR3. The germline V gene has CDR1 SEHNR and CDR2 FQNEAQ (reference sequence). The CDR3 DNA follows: TGTGCCAGCAGCTTGGACAGAAACATGAACACTGAAGCTTTCTTT. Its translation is CASSLDRNMNTEAFF. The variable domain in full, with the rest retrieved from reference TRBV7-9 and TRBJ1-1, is DTGVSQNPRHKITKRGQNVTFRCDPISEHNRLYWYRQTLGQGPEFLTYFQNEAQLEKSRLLSDRFSAERPKGSFSTLEIQRTEQGDSAMYLCASSLDRNMNTEAFFGQGTRLTVV.

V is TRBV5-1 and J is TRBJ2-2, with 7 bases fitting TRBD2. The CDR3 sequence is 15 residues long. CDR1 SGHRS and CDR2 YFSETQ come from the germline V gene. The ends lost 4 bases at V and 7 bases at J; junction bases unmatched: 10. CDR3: CASSPTAGSGGELFF. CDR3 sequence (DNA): TGCGCCAGCAGCCCCACAGCGGGATCTGGCGGGGAGCTGTTTTTT.

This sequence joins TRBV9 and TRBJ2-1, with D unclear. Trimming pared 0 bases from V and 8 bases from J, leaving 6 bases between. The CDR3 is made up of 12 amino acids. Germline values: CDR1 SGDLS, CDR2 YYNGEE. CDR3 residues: CASSVVQHEQFF. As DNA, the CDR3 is TGTGCCAGCAGCGTAGTCCAACATGAGCAGTTCTTC. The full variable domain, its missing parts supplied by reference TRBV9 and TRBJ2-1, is DSGVTQTPKHLITATGQRVTLRCSPRSGDLSVYWYQQSLDQGLQFLIQYYNGEERAKGNILERFSAQQFPDLHSELNLSSLELGDSALYFCASSVVQHEQFFGPGTRLTVL.

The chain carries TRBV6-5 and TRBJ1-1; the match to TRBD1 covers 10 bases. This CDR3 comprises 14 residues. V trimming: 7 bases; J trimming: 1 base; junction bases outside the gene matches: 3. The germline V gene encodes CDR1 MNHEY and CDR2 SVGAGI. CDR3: CASNGDRGNTEAFF. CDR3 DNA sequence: TGTGCCAGCAACGGGGACAGGGGGAACACTGAAGCTTTCTTT.

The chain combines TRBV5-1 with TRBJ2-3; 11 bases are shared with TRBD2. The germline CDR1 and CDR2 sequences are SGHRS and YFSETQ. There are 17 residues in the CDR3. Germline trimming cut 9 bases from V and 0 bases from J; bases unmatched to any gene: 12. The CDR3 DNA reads TGCGCCACCCACTGGGGGGGACTAGCGGATAGCACAGATACGCAGTATTTT. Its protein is CATHWGGLADSTDTQYF.

The CDR3 reads CASSNTGTYFDEQYF. CDR3 nucleotide sequence: TGTGCCAGCAGTAATACCGGGACTTACTTCGACGAGCAGTACTTC. The chain couples TRBV28 to TRBJ2-7; TRBD2 might be the D (6 bases). This CDR3 region has 15 residues. The V and J ends lost 5 bases and 5 bases respectively, with 19 bases between them. CDR1 and CDR2 from the germline V gene are MDHEN and SYDVKM.

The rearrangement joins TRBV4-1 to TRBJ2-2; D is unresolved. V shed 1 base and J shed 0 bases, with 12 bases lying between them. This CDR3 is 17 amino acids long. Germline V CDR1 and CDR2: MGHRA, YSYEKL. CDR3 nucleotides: TGCGCCAGCAGCCAAGTCTATAACAATGCGAACACCGGGGAGCTGTTTTTT. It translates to CASSQVYNNANTGELFF.

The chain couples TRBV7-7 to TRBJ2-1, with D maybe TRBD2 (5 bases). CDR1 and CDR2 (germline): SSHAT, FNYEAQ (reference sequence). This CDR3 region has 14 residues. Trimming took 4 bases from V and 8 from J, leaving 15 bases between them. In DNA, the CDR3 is TGTGCCAGCAGCTCAGGCCGTACTAGGGATGAGCAGTTCTTC. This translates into CASSSGRTRDEQFF.

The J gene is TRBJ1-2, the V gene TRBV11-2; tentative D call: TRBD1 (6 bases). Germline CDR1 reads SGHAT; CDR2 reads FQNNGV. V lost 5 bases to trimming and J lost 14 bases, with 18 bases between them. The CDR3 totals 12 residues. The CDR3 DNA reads TGTGCCAGCAGCCGGGTTTTGAGGGGGTTTACCTTC. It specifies CASSRVLRGFTF.

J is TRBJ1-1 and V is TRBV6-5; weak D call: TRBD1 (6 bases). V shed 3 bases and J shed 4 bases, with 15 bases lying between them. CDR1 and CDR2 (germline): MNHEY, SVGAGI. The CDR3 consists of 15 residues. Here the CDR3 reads CASSYRQVLGTEAFF. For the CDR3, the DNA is TGTGCCAGCAGTTATCGACAGGTGTTGGGCACTGAAGCTTTCTTT.

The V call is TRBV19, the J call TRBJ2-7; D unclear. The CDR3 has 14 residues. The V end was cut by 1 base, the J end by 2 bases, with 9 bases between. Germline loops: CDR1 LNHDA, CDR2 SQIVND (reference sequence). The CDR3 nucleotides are TGTGCCAGTAGTATAGGGCCCGACCCCTACGAGCAGTACTTC. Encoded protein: CASSIGPDPYEQYF. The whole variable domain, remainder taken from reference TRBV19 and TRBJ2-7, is DGGITQSPKYLFRKEGQNVTLSCEQNLNHDAMYWYRQDPGQGLRLIYYSQIVNDFQKGDIAEGYSVSREKKESFPLTVTSAQKNPTAFYLCASSIGPDPYEQYFGPGTRLTVT.